These T cell receptor beta chains were read from a single sample in a study of cytomegalovirus exposure and HLA in healthy donors. Profiling relied on immunoSEQ multiplex PCR, and the TCRdb table lists in-frame clones only, not all of them. Of around 150,000 clones listed, roughly 80% are singletons. Material for sequencing was PBMCs. The receptor set was obtained from a man between 25 and 39 years old in good health and CMV-seropositive. Each CDR3 is given with its conserved first and last residue. Size is omitted from some rows. Given values are once, few, many or a class for expanded clones.

. | TRBJ1-1 | TRBV6-1 | CASSGLGGRGTEAFF
. | TRBJ2-5 | TRBV5-6 | CASSLTGPGQGAMGTQYF
. | TRBJ2-5 | TRBV7-2 | CASSLRATGTQYF
. | TRBJ2-3 | TRBV28 | CASSLPTSTGGGDTQYF
. | TRBJ2-2 | TRBV7-6 | CASSLRPSGGPTGELFF
. | TRBJ2-5 | TRBV11-2 | CASSPSRVSTQETQYF
once | TRBJ2-5 | TRBV27 | CASSLGQSKSQYF
. | TRBJ2-5 | TRBV5-6 | CASSIRTGVQETQYF
. | TRBJ2-7 | TRBV30 | CAWSSWVLGQGLHEQYF
. | TRBJ2-4 | TRBV28 | CASASPGGEVKNIQYF
. | TRBJ2-1 | TRBV7-8 | CASSRPGLAGNNEQFF
. | TRBJ2-1 | TRBV6-5 | CASSYSQGNEQFF
. | TRBJ2-2 | TRBV7-3 | CASSLGTSVHTGELFF
. | TRBJ2-1 | TRBV27 | CASSSPRYNEQFF
once | TRBJ2-1 | TRBV11-3 | CASSLGGGGRLNEQFF
. | TRBJ1-1 | TRBV10-3 | CAISESGGVAEAFF